The 9 T cell receptor beta chains presented below share a single source sample, sequenced in a study of blood T cell repertoires in COVID-19. TCRdb's table, derived via immunoSEQ multiplex PCR, lists solely in-frame clones and lacks some. The sample carries hundreds of thousands of clones, 83% recorded once. Sequences were obtained from peripheral blood. The source is a woman aged 40 to 50 with active or convalescent COVID-19.

This chain joins TRBV18 and TRBJ1-2; 7 bases agree with TRBD1. The CDR3 has 14 residues. V shed 4 bases and J 2 bases; nucleotides not matched to a gene: 4. Germline lookup yields CDR1 KGHSH and CDR2 LQKENI. The CDR3 DNA sequence: TGTGCCAGCTCACAGGGACAGCCAAACTATGGCTACACCTTC. This sequence encodes CASSQGQPNYGYTF.

This sequence joins TRBV11-3 and TRBJ2-5; maybe TRBD1 (6 bases). Trimming took 6 bases from V and 5 from J, leaving 10 bases between them. Germline V gene data show CDR1 as SGHNT and CDR2 as YENEEA. There are 12 residues in the CDR3. DNA of the CDR3: TGTGCCAGCAGTACCCAGGGGGAGACCCAGTACTTC. Encoded protein: CASSTQGETQYF.

The chain links TRBV18 to TRBJ1-2; TRBD1 is a possible D gene (5 bases). V lost 3 bases and J 2 bases, leaving 7 bases between the germline ends. Per the germline V gene, CDR1 is KGHSH and CDR2 is LQKENI. There are 13 residues in the CDR3. CDR3 residues: CASSPDTNYGYTF. In DNA, the CDR3 is TGTGCCAGCTCACCGGACACAAACTATGGCTACACCTTC.

The chain carries TRBV19 and TRBJ2-7, with 7 nucleotides matching TRBD1. Per the germline V gene, CDR1 is LNHDA and CDR2 is SQIVND (reference sequence). The CDR3 runs 15 residues. Unmatched junction bases numbered 9, after V lost 5 bases and J lost 2 bases. DNA for the CDR3: TGTGCCAGTAGTTCCCGACAGGGAAAGCCCTACGAGCAGTACTTC. Translation: CASSSRQGKPYEQYF.

The chain uses TRBV5-1 and TRBJ2-7; 7 nucleotides match TRBD1. CDR1 SGHRS and CDR2 YFSETQ come from the germline V gene. The J segment lost 2 bases and the V segment lost 4 bases, leaving 18 bases of the junction unmatched. The CDR3 is made up of 18 amino acids. As DNA, the CDR3 is TGCGCCAGCAGCACACCGGGACAGCTTCACCCAGACCCCTACGAGCAGTACTTC. This translates into CASSTPGQLHPDPYEQYF.

V is TRBV6-5 and J is TRBJ2-7, with TRBD2 matching 8 bases. The CDR3 has 14 amino acids. Germline-derived CDR1 and CDR2 are MNHEY and SVGAGI. With 5 bases clipped from V and 2 bases from J, the junction kept 5 bases outside the gene matches. CDR3 residues: CASSRGRRTYEQYF. The CDR3 coding sequence is TGTGCCAGCAGTCGCGGGAGGCGAACCTACGAGCAGTACTTC.

The V and J genes are TRBV7-6 and TRBJ2-7; the match to TRBD1 covers 10 bases. CDR3 size: 16 residues. Germline assignment: CDR1 SGHVS and CDR2 FNYEAQ. The V segment lost 4 bases and the J segment 7 bases; nucleotides outside the gene matches: 13. CDR3: CASSSWSGTGAFEQYF. CDR3 DNA sequence: TGTGCCAGCAGCTCTTGGTCCGGGACAGGGGCTTTTGAGCAGTACTTC.

The chain recombines TRBV7-9 with TRBJ1-5; D is possibly TRBD1 (5 bases). CDR1 is SEHNR and CDR2 is FQNEAQ in the germline V gene (reference sequence). This CDR3 is 15 amino acids long. V lost 5 bases and J lost 2, with 13 bases in between. For the CDR3, the DNA is TGTGCCAGCAGCCCCCTAGGGGAGGGCAATCAGCCCCAGCATTTT. Protein sequence: CASSPLGEGNQPQHF.

V usage is TRBV30 and J usage is TRBJ2-3; 14 bases are shared with TRBD2. After removal of 2 bases from V and 3 bases from J, the junction contained 7 bases not matched to a gene. Germline V gene data show CDR1 as GTSNPN and CDR2 as SVGIG (reference sequence). The CDR3 loop spans 17 amino acids. This CDR3 is CAWSPRTSGRKTDTQYF. CDR3 coding DNA: TGTGCCTGGAGTCCGCGGACTAGCGGGAGGAAAACAGATACGCAGTATTTT.